The 13 T cell receptor beta chains reported below all come from one sample, sequenced in a study of blood T cells in healthy people across ages (dated by TCRdb to the mid-2010s). Library preparation used 5' RACE. This sample was sequenced with an Illumina HiSeq 2500. A second roughly 6 to 12 cycle PCR used a sample-barcoded 5' primer and a J-beta primer mix. TCRdb trimmed the raw reads at Q25, called clones with MiXCR and kept productive beta chains. One record per CDR3 amino acid sequence lists the most common genes and DNA. The sample yields about 1.5 million distinct CDR3 sequences; less than 45% were counted once. The ten largest clonotypes hold under 5% of the sample. The specimen sequenced was blood. The receptors originated from a woman aged 18-30 years in good health.

Many counts were recorded for this clonotype. This chain uses TRBV2 with TRBJ2-7; 11 bases match TRBD2. From germline, CDR1 is SNHLY and CDR2 FYNNEI. This CDR3 is 14 amino acids long. V shed 10 bases, J shed 5 bases, and the junction held 10 bases outside the gene matches. The DNA for the CDR3 is TGTGCCACCGATATAGCGGGAGGGCCTGACGAGCAGTACTTC. Translation gives CATDIAGGPDEQYF.

About this clonotype itself: One end of the junction does not line up with germline, which may come from a read error. The chain links TRBV10-1 to TRBJ2-2; the D gene could be TRBD1 or TRBD2 (5 bases each). CDR1 is WNHNN, CDR2 SYGVQD, per germline (reference sequence). The length of the CDR3 is 14 residues. For the CDR3, the DNA is TGCGCCAGCAGTGGGGGGTTACGCACCGCGGAGCTGTTTTTT. Its translation is CASSGGLRTAELFF.

V and J are TRBV27 and TRBJ2-3, with 7 positions matching TRBD2. The CDR3 consists of 14 residues. Per the germline V gene, CDR1 is MNHEY and CDR2 is SMNVEV (reference sequence). Trimming cost V 4 bases and J 4 bases; bases outside gene matches: 5. CDR3 sequence reads: CASSSGLGSDTQYF. CDR3 DNA sequence: TGTGCCAGCAGTTCCGGACTAGGGTCAGATACGCAGTATTTT.

This clonotype turned up a few times. The rearrangement uses TRBV29-1 and TRBJ1-5; D possibly corresponds to TRBD1 (6 bases). The germline CDR1 and CDR2 sequences are SQVTM and ANQGSEA. Trimming cost V 5 bases and J 7 bases, with 15 bases left between them. This CDR3 is built from 13 residues. CDR3 in DNA: TGCAGCGTTACAGAGGGCAGGGGCCAGCCCCAGCATTTT. This gives the protein CSVTEGRGQPQHF.

J is TRBJ2-1 and V is TRBV20-1; D gene ambiguous. Germline-derived CDR1 and CDR2 are DFQATT and SNEGSKA (reference sequence). CDR3 length: 14 amino acids. Trimming shortened V by 6 bases and J by 9 bases, and 21 bases separated the two germline ends. In DNA, the CDR3 is TGCAGTGCCACAACCTTAGTTATCAATAGTGAGCAGTTCTTC. Protein: CSATTLVINSEQFF.

In the case of this clonotype: A read error may account for a junction end that differs from germline. The chain has TRBV5-1 and TRBJ1-6, with D unresolved. The CDR3 runs to 13 residues. Germline CDR1 and CDR2: SGHRS and YFSETQ. The DNA for the CDR3 is TGTGCCAGCAGCTTGGACCTTGACTCACCCCTCCACTTT. Protein product: CASSLDLDSPLHF.

This clonotype has ten or more counts. This chain links TRBV20-1 with TRBJ2-3; 8 bases are a match to TRBD2. This CDR3 has 16 residues. Germline V lookup: CDR1 DFQATT, CDR2 SNEGSKA (reference sequence). Trimming took 1 base from V and 0 from J; bases not matched to a gene: 6. CDR3 bases: TGCAGTGCTAGAGCTTTTACTAGCGGCAGCACAGATACGCAGTATTTT. Translation gives CSARAFTSGSTDTQYF.

V and J are TRBV2 and TRBJ1-5; D is uncertain. Trimming took off 4 bases at V and 5 bases at J, with 12 bases between the two ends. The germline V gene has CDR1 SNHLY and CDR2 FYNNEI. CDR3 length: 14 amino acids. The CDR3 reads CASSGQGSYQPQHF. The DNA for the CDR3 is TGTGCCAGCAGTGGGCAAGGGTCGTATCAGCCCCAGCATTTT.

In regard to this clonotype: A junction end diverges from the germline sequence, so it may reflect a read error. The chain couples TRBV5-6 to TRBJ2-7; 9 bases align to TRBD2. This CDR3 has 11 amino acids. CDR1 and CDR2 (germline): SGHDT, YYEEEE. Written as DNA, the CDR3 is TGTGCCAGTGGGGCTAGCGGGGAGCAATACTTC. The encoded protein is CASGASGEQYF.

V usage is TRBV20-1 and J usage is TRBJ1-2; tentative D call: TRBD1 (6 bases). Trimming pared 1 base from V and 4 bases from J, leaving 13 bases between. Germline V gene lookup returns CDR1 DFQATT and CDR2 SNEGSKA (reference sequence). CDR3 size: 14 residues. The CDR3 coding sequence is TGCAGTGCTAGAGTGCCCCGACAGGCCTATGGCTACACCTTC. This sequence encodes CSARVPRQAYGYTF.

The V call is TRBV20-1, the J call TRBJ1-2; D gene ambiguous. Germline-derived CDR1 and CDR2 are DFQATT and SNEGSKA (reference sequence). The CDR3 contains 12 residues. V was shortened by 1 base and J by 7 bases, with 10 bases between the two germline ends. The CDR3 DNA follows: TGCAGTGCTAGAGGATCGGTTCGTGGCTACACCTTC. Translation: CSARGSVRGYTF.

The genes are TRBV6-6 and TRBJ1-5; no definite D call. The V gene lost 6 bases and the J gene lost 9 bases, with 15 bases spanning the gap. The CDR3 is 13 residues long. CDR1 and CDR2 from the germline V gene are MNHNY and SVGAGI (reference sequence). The CDR3 DNA reads TGTGCCAGCAGCTCTGGACTCCCTCGGCCCCAGCATTTT. It yields the protein CASSSGLPRPQHF.

This clonotype has more than one count but fewer than ten. The chain is built from TRBV27 and TRBJ2-3; no clear D gene. Germline V gene sequence: CDR1 MNHEY, CDR2 SMNVEV (reference sequence). This CDR3 contains 16 residues. V dropped 9 bases and J dropped 4 bases, with 23 bases sitting between them. In DNA form, the CDR3 reads TGTGCCAGACAGAAAGCTAGTCGTGAACCTCCAGATACGCAGTATTTT. The encoded protein is CARQKASREPPDTQYF.